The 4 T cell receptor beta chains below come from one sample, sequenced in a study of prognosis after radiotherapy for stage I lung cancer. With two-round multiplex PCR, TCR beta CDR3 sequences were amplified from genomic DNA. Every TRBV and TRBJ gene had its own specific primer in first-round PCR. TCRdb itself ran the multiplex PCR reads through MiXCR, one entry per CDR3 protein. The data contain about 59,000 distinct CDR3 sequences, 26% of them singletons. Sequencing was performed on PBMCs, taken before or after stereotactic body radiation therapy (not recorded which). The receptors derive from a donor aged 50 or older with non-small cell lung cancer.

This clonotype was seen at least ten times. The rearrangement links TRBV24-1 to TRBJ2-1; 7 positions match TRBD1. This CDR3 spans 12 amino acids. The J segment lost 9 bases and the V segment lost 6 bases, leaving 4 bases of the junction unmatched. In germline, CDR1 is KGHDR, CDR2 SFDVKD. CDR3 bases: TGTGCCACCAGTACAGGGGAAAGTGAGCAGTTCTTC. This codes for CATSTGESEQFF.

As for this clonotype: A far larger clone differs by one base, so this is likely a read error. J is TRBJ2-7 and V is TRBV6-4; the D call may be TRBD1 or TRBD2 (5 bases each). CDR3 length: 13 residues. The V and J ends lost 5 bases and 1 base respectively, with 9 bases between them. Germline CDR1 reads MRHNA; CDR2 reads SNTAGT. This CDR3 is CASSWGTSYEQYF. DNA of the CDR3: TGTGCCAGCAGTTGGGGGACGTCCTACGAGCAGTACTTC.

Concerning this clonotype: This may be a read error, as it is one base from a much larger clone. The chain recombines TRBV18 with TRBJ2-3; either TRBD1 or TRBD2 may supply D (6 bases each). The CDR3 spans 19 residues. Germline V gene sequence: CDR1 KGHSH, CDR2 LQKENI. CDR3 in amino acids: CPSSPGLMSGADESDTQYF. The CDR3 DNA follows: TGTCCCAGCTCACCGGGTCTCATGTCGGGGGCTGACGAGTCAGATACGCAGTATTTT.

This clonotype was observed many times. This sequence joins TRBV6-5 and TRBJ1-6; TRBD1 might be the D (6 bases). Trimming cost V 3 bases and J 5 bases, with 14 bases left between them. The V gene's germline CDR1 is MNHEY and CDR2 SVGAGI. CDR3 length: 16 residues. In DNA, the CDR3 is TGTGCCAGCAGTTATTCCGGACAGTGGAATAATTCACCCCTCCACTTT. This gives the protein CASSYSGQWNNSPLHF.